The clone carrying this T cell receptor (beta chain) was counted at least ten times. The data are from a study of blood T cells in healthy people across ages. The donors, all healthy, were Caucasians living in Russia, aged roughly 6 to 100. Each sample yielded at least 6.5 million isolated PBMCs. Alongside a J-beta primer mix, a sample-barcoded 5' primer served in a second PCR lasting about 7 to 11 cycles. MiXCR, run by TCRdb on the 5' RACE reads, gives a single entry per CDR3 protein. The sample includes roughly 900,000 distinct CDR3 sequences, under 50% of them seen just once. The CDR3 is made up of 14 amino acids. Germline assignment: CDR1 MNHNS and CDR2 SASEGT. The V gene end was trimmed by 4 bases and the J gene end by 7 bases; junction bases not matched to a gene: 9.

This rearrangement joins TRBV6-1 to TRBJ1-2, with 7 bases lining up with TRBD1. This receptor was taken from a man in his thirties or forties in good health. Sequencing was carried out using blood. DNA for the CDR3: TGTGCCAGCAGTGTAGGAGGGGGCACCAGTGGCTACACCTTC. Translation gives CASSVGGGTSGYTF.